This T cell receptor (beta chain) was sequenced during a study of blood T cell repertoires in COVID-19 (dated by TCRdb to the early 2020s). Concerning the study at large: Samples covering the acute and convalescent phases of COVID-19 were provided by collaborators in the United States, Italy and Spain. The prospective study material was composed of cDNA or gDNA derived from T cells, B-cell-depleted T cells, or PBMCs. Subjects who had been exposed to COVID-19, were actively infected with it, or had recovered from it provided the deeply sampled blood TCRbeta repertoires that made up the dataset. The repertoires were made available in a free public database intended to serve as a resource for research on the immune response to SARS-CoV-2. Samples came from the ongoing ImmuneRACE study (first 160 participants) plus 1,254 subjects from 6 global collaborators. The sample metadata nearly always contained a de-identified subject ID, COVID-19 status, age in years and sex. HLA class I and class II types, where available, came from metadata supplied by the sample provider rather than from assay-based typing.

This clone appeared a few times. The clone's antigen remains unknown. Base-call qualities are not available, and no considerably larger clone is one nucleotide away. Each collaborating institution followed its own protocols to collect whole blood in K2EDTA tubes. For TCRbeta analysis, collaborator samples were shipped as frozen whole blood, as isolated PBMCs, or as DNA extracted from either sample type. Its CDR3 holds 14 amino acids, cysteine through phenylalanine. Left in the record is the CDR3 DNA by itself, 42 bases read in frame from the first base. The germline V gene provides CDR1 SGHRS and CDR2 YFSETQ. Trimming takes 0 bases from V and 6 bases from J, and the germline ends sit 10 bases apart. TCRbeta CDR3 regions were amplified from genomic DNA by means of the immunoSEQ Assay, a bias-controlled multiplex PCR. Per the source publication's procedure: The number of nucleated cells in each sample was estimated by amplification of reference gene primers within the assay. To quantify the absolute abundance of each unique TCRbeta CDR3 rearrangement, sequence reads were collapsed and filtered. For each sample, productive Simpson clonality was calculated as the square root of Simpson's diversity index across productive rearrangements. Entries here come from immuneACCESS through TCRdb and include only in-frame sequences with V and J called. Some clones fail to appear in such tables; in the studies checked, an unresolved V gene covers under half of the shortfall, and the cause of the remainder is unknown. D and trimming come from the DNA, and the V and J calls and clone size come from that table. This sample has around 140,000 clones in its table, and just under 80% of those were observed once. Roughly 2% of the sample comes from the top ten.

The investigation overall reported the following: Clinical and demographic metadata were provided uncurated, with the amount varying by source and participant.

The sample comprised peripheral blood. Recombination linked TRBV5-1 to TRBJ2-1; the D gene remains uncertain. The sequence was collected from a woman between 55 and 75 years old with acute or convalescent COVID-19. The CDR3 region reads CASSLALAFNEQFF. The nucleotide sequence is given as TGCGCCAGCAGCTTGGCCTTGGCTTTCAATGAGCAGTTCTTC.